This is a list of T cell receptor beta chains from one sample in a study of shared clonotypes between healthy human individuals. Clones were sequenced by immunoSEQ multiplex PCR, and TCRdb holds only the in-frame ones, with some missing. The sample has over 850,000 clones, about four fifths seen once; the top ten hold 0.4% to 0.55%. Sequenced material: memory CD4+ T cells from PBMCs. The source is a man between 18 and 35 years old in good health. Some clones in this sample may be carry-over from other donors' samples. CDR3s include the opening cysteine and the closing phenylalanine or tryptophan. The D gene is left open where the match is weak.

j_call	v_call	d_call	cdr3_length	cdr3_aa
TRBJ2-3	TRBV28	.	14	CASGAAPVADTQYF
TRBJ1-6	TRBV7-3	.	12	CASSTDNSPLHF
TRBJ2-7	TRBV5-6	.	13	CASSGSGFYEQYF
TRBJ2-1	TRBV5-4	TRBD1	16	CASSWGTGADGNEQFF
TRBJ1-1	TRBV6-1	.	13	CASRLEGMTEAFF
TRBJ2-5	TRBV10-1	TRBD1	14	CASSEGTAAGAQYF
TRBJ1-2	TRBV5-4	.	12	CASSSPQYGYTF
TRBJ2-2	TRBV5-1	.	16	CASSLVGGTNTGELFF
TRBJ2-5	TRBV23-1	.	16	CASSRDRDWYQETQYF
TRBJ1-1	TRBV7-3	.	16	CASSQNSRRGFSEAFF
TRBJ2-2	TRBV19	TRBD1	15	CASSMTGGFTGELFF
TRBJ1-6	TRBV4-3	TRBD1	16	CASSQGSGQGDSPLHF
TRBJ1-5	TRBV2	.	13	CASSEGGNQPQHF
TRBJ2-1	TRBV9	.	15	CASSPLGGSYNEQFF
TRBJ2-2	TRBV2	TRBD1	15	CASSEVRGLAGELFF
TRBJ2-1	TRBV15	TRBD2	18	CATSREVRTSGAYNEQFF
TRBJ2-1	TRBV9	TRBD2	16	CASSVAASSGRYEQFF